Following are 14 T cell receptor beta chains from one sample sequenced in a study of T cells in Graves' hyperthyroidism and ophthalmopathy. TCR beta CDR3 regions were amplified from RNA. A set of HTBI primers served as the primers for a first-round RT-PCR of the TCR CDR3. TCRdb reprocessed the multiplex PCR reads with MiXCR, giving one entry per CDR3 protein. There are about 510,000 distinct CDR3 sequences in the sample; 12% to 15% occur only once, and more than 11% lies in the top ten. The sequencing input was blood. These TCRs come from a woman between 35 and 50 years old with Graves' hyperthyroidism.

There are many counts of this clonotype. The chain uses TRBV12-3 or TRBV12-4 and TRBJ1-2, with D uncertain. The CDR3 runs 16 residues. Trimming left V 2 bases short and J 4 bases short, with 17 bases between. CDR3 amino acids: CASSLLVSGFRYGYTF. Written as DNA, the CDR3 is TGTGCCAGCAGTTTACTTGTTTCTGGGTTTCGCTATGGCTACACCTTC.

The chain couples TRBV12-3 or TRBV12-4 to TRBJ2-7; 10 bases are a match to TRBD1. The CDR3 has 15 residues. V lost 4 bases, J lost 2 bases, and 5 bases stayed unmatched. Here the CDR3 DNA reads TGTGCCAGCAGTTGGACAGGGGGTCCAACCTACGAGCAGTACTTC. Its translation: CASSWTGGPTYEQYF.

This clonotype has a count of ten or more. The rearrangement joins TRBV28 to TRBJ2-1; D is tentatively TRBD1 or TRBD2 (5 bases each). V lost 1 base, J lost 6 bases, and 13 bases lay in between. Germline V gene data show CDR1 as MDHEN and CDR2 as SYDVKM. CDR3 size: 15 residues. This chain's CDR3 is CASSLSPGRVNEQFF. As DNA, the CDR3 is TGTGCCAGCAGTTTATCTCCGGGGCGCGTCAATGAGCAGTTCTTC.

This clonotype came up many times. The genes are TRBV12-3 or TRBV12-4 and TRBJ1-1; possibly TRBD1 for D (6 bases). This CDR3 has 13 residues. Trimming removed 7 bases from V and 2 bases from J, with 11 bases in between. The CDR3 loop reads CASTLGANTEAFF. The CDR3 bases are TGTGCCAGCACCTTGGGGGCCAACACTGAAGCTTTCTTT.

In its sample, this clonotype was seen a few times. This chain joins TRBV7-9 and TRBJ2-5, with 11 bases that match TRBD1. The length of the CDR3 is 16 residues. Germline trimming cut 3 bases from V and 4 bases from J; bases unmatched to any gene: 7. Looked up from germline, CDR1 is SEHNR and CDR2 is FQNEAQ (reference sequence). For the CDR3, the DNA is TGTGCCAGCAGCTTCGACGGGACAGGGGGGGTAGAGACCCAGTACTTC. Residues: CASSFDGTGGVETQYF.

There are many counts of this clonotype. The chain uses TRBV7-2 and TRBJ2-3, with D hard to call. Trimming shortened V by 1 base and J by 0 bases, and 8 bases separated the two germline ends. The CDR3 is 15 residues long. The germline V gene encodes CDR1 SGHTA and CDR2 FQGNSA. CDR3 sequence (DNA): TGTGCCAGCAGCTTAGACAGCCCTAGCACAGATACGCAGTATTTT. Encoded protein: CASSLDSPSTDTQYF.

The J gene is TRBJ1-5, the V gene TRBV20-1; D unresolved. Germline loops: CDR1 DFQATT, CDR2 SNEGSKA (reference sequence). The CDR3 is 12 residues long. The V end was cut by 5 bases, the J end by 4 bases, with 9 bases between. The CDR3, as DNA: TGCAGTGCTGTGGGAGGTAATCAGCCCCAGCATTTT. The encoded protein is CSAVGGNQPQHF.

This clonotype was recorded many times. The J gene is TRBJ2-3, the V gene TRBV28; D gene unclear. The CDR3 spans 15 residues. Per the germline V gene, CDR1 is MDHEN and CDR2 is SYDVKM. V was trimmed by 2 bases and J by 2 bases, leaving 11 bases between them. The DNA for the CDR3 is TGTGCCAGCAGTTTAGGTTACGGAATCACAGATACGCAGTATTTT. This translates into CASSLGYGITDTQYF.

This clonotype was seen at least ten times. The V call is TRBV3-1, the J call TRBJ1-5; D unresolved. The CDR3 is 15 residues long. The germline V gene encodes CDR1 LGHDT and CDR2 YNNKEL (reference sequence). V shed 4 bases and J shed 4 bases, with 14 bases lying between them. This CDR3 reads CASSPEPQGNQPQHF. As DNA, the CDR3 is TGTGCCAGCAGCCCAGAGCCCCAAGGAAATCAGCCCCAGCATTTT.

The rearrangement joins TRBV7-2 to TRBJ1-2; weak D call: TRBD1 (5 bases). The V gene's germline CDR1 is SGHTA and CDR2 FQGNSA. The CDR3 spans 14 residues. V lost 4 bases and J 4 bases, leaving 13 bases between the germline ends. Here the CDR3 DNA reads TGTGCCAGCAGCTCCCGGGACTCCAGCTATGGCTACACCTTC. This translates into CASSSRDSSYGYTF.

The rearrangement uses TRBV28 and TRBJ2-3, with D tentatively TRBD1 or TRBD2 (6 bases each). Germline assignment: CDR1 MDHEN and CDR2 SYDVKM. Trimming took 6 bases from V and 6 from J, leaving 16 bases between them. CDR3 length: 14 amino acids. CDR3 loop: CASRGGQSIDTQYF. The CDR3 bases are TGTGCCAGCAGGGGGGGACAATCCATCGATACGCAGTATTTT.

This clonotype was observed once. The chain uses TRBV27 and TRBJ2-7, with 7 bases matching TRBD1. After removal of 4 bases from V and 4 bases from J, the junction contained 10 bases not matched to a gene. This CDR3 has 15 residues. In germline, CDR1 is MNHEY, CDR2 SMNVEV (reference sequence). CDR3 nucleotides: TGTGCCAGCAGTTATACAGGGGCCTCTTATTACGAGCAGTACTTC. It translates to CASSYTGASYYEQYF.

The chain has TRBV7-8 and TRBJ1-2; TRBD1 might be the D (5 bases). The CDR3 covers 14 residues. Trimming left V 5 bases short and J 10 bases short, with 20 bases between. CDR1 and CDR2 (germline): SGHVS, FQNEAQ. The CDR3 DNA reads TGTGCCAGCAGCCTAGAGGTGACTCGGGACGCCTACACCTTC. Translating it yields CASSLEVTRDAYTF.

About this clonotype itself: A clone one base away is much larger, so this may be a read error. This CDR3 is CASSGSGGRRNTEAFF. The DNA for the CDR3 is TGTGCCAGCAGTGGTTCTGGGGGGAGGAGGAACACTGAAGCTTTCTTT. V gene TRBV2 combines with J gene TRBJ1-1, with D perhaps matching TRBD1 (5 bases). CDR3 size: 16 residues. Looked up from germline, CDR1 is SNHLY and CDR2 is FYNNEI. V gave up 4 bases and J gave up 1 base, with 16 bases separating them.